Presented here are 12 T cell receptor beta chains from one specimen sequenced in a study of blood T cell repertoires in COVID-19. This table comes from immunoSEQ multiplex PCR, and its TCRdb copy is limited to in-frame clones, with some not included. The repertoire holds roughly 250,000 clones, with 90% to 95% as singletons. Sequencing used PBMCs or T cells enriched from blood (not recorded which). The receptors here all came from a young woman who had recovered from COVID-19.

V gene TRBV10-1 combines with J gene TRBJ1-5, with 9 bases that match TRBD1. Trimming took 4 bases from V and 0 from J; bases not matched to a gene: 7. Germline V lookup: CDR1 WNHNN, CDR2 SYGVQD (reference sequence). The CDR3 covers 17 residues. The CDR3 here is CASSGDRAPNSNQPQHF. CDR3 DNA sequence: TGCGCCAGCAGTGGGGACAGGGCCCCCAATAGCAATCAGCCCCAGCATTTT.

The chain employs TRBV10-3 and TRBJ2-7; 7 bases align to TRBD1. This CDR3 comprises 13 residues. The trim removed 5 bases at V and 5 bases at J, leaving 6 bases unmatched. Per the germline V gene, CDR1 is ENHRY and CDR2 is SYGVKD. The CDR3 nucleotides are TGTGCCATCAGTACCGACAGGGCAAACGAGCAGTACTTC. Its protein product is CAISTDRANEQYF.

The CDR3 nucleotides are TGTGCCAGCCAGCAGGGGGCGGGATATAATTCACCCCTCCACTTT. Its protein product is CASQQGAGYNSPLHF. This chain uses TRBV2 with TRBJ1-6; TRBD1 matches 8 bases. Germline CDR1 SNHLY, CDR2 FYNNEI. J was trimmed by 4 bases and V by 8 bases; bases with no gene match: 7. CDR3 length: 15 residues.

The V call is TRBV19, the J call TRBJ1-2, with 7 bases fitting TRBD1. V lost 5 bases, J lost 1 base, and 13 bases stayed unmatched. This CDR3 is built from 17 residues. Germline CDR1 and CDR2: LNHDA and SQIVND (reference sequence). DNA for the CDR3: TGTGCCAGTAGTGCCTCAACAGGGGCCCCCTATAACTATGGCTACACCTTC. Translation gives CASSASTGAPYNYGYTF.

The chain is built from TRBV5-4 and TRBJ2-7, with D uncertain. Germline loops: CDR1 SGHNT, CDR2 YYREEE (reference sequence). Trimming removed 4 bases at V and 2 bases at J, with 10 bases between. CDR3 length: 13 amino acids. The CDR3 is CASSRGSPYEQYF. Written as DNA, the CDR3 is TGTGCCAGCAGCCGAGGCAGCCCCTACGAGCAGTACTTC.

As concerns this clone: Other DNA sequences within the sample encode an identical CDR3. The chain joins TRBV4-1 to TRBJ2-3, with D perhaps TRBD1 (5 bases). The ends were cut back, 3 bases at V and 2 bases at J, with 15 bases in the middle. Looked up from germline, CDR1 is MGHRA and CDR2 is YSYEKL. The CDR3 totals 16 residues. This chain's CDR3 is CASSQSGTGNTDTQYF. CDR3 nucleotides: TGCGCCAGCAGCCAGTCGGGCACAGGAAACACAGATACGCAGTATTTT.

J is TRBJ1-5 and V is TRBV4-1; D uncertain. Deletions cut 1 base from V and 2 bases from J, with 6 bases between. The CDR3 contains 14 residues. Per germline, CDR1 MGHRA and CDR2 YSYEKL. The CDR3 bases are TGCGCCAGCAGCCAAGTGGGCGGCAATCAGCCCCAGCATTTT. It codes for CASSQVGGNQPQHF.

The chain has TRBV7-9 and TRBJ2-3; 13 nucleotides match TRBD2. J lost 1 base, V lost 5 bases, and 3 bases had no gene match. The CDR3 totals 16 residues. CDR1 is SEHNR and CDR2 is FQNEAQ in the germline V gene (reference sequence). DNA of the CDR3: TGTGCCAGCAGCCCAGGACTAGCGGGGGGCACAGATACGCAGTATTTT. This gives the protein CASSPGLAGGTDTQYF. The complete variable domain, with remaining parts taken from reference TRBV7-9 and TRBJ2-3, reads DTGVSQNPRHKITKRGQNVTFRCDPISEHNRLYWYRQTLGQGPEFLTYFQNEAQLEKSRLLSDRFSAERPKGSFSTLEIQRTEQGDSAMYLCASSPGLAGGTDTQYFGPGTRLTVL.

J is TRBJ1-4 and V is TRBV4-3; tentatively, D is TRBD1 (5 bases). Germline V gives CDR1 LGHNA, CDR2 YSLEER. V lost 0 bases and J 1 base, leaving 6 bases between the germline ends. The CDR3 length is 15 residues. Written as DNA, the CDR3 is TGCGCCAGCAGCCAAGACGGGGGAACTAATGAAAAACTGTTTTTT. It codes for CASSQDGGTNEKLFF.

The gene calls are TRBV3-1 (or the pseudogene TRBV3-2) and TRBJ2-5; the D gene is possibly TRBD2 (6 bases). The CDR3 contains 12 residues. Germline V CDR1 and CDR2: LGHDT, YNNKEL (reference sequence). V was cut by 9 bases and J by 3 bases, with 11 bases left in between. The DNA for the CDR3 is TGTGCCAGTGATGGGGGGAAAGAGACCCAGTACTTC. Translation: CASDGGKETQYF.

CDR3 bases: TGTGCCAGCAGCCGGACAGGGAATCAGCCCCAGCATTTT. Encoded protein: CASSRTGNQPQHF. V is TRBV7-2 and J is TRBJ1-5; TRBD1 matches at 8 bases. The CDR3 totals 13 residues. V trimming: 5 bases; J trimming: 4 bases; junction bases outside the gene matches: 1. Germline V gene data show CDR1 as SGHTA and CDR2 as FQGNSA.

The chain combines TRBV5-4 with TRBJ1-4, with TRBD1 matching 9 bases. The CDR3 sequence is 15 residues long. The V segment lost 4 bases and the J segment 0 bases; nucleotides outside the gene matches: 1. Germline-derived CDR1 and CDR2 are SGHNT and YYREEE (reference sequence). CDR3 in DNA: TGTGCCAGCAGCCGACAGGGGGCAACTAATGAAAAACTGTTTTTT. Translated, it gives CASSRQGATNEKLFF. The full variable domain, its missing parts supplied by reference TRBV5-4 and TRBJ1-4, is ETGVTQSPTHLIKTRGQQVTLRCSSQSGHNTVSWYQQALGQGPQFIFQYYREEENGRGNFPPRFSGLQFPNYSSELNVNALELDDSALYLCASSRQGATNEKLFFGSGTQLSVL.